Sequencing of this T cell receptor beta chain was carried out in a study of cytomegalovirus exposure and HLA in healthy donors. Study-level findings and limits: Cytomegalovirus-associated status was assigned to fewer than 200 TCR beta chains. The study reported that TCR beta sequences accurately predicted HLA-A and HLA-B alleles in most subjects.

A word on this clone: Its antigen is as yet unknown.

Germline V gene data show CDR1 as SGHNT and CDR2 as YYREEE (reference sequence). The CDR3 has 15 residues. PCR used 60 Vbeta primers and 13 Jbeta primers. TCRdb keeps only in-frame clones here, not all; method: immunoSEQ multiplex PCR. The sample carries some 120,000 clones, approximately 80% recorded once. The receptor was isolated from a woman in her forties in good health and CMV-seropositive. The specimen was PBMCs. The V gene is TRBV5-4, the J gene TRBJ2-5, with 7 bases aligning to TRBD1. The better agreement between TRBJ2-7 and the DNA end casts doubt on the J call. As DNA, the CDR3 is TGTGCCAGCAGCATACCTACAGGGGCGAGGGCCGAGCAGTACTTC. It yields the protein CASSIPTGARAEQYF.